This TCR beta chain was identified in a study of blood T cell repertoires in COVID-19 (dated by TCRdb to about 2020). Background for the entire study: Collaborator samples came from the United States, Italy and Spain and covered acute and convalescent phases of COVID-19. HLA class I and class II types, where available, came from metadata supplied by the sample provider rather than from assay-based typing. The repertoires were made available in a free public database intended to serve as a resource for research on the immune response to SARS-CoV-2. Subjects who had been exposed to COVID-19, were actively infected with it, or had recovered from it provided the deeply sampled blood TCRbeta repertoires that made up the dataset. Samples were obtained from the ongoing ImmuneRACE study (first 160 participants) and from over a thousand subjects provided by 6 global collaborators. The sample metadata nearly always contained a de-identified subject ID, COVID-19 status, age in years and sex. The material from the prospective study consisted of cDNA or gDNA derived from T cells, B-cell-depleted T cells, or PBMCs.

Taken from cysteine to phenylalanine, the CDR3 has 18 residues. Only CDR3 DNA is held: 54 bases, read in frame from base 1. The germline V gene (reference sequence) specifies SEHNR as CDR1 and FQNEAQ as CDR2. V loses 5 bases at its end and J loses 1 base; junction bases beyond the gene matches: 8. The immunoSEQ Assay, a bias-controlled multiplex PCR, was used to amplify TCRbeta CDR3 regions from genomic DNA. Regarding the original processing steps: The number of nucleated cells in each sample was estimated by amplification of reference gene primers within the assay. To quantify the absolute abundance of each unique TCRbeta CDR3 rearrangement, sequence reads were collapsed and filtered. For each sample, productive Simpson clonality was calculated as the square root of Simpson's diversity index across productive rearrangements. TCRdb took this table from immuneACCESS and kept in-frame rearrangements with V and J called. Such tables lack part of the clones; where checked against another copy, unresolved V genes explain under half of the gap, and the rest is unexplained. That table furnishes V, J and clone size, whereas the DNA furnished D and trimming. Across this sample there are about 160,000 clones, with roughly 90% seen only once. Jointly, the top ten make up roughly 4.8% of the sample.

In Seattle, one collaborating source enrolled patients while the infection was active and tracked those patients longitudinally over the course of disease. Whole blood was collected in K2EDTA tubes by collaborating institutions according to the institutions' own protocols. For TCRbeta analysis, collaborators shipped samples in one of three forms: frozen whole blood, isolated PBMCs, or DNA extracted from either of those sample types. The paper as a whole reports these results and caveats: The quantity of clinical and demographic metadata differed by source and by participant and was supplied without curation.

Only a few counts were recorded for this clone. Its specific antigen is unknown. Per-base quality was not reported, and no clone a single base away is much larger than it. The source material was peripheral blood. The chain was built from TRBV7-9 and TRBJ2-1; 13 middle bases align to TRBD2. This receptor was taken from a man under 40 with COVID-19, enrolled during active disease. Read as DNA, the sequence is TGTGCCAGCAGCCCAAGGGGACTAGCGGGACCATCCTACAATGAGCAGTTCTTC. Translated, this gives CASSPRGLAGPSYNEQFF. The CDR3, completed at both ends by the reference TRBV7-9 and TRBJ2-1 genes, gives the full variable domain DTGVSQNPRHKITKRGQNVTFRCDPISEHNRLYWYRQTLGQGPEFLTYFQNEAQLEKSRLLSDRFSAERPKGSFSTLEIQRTEQGDSAMYLCASSPRGLAGPSYNEQFFGPGTRLTVL.